This TCR beta chain comes out of a study of cytomegalovirus exposure and HLA in healthy donors. This clone appeared once. Primers: 60 Vbeta forward and 13 Jbeta reverse. Data came from immunoSEQ multiplex PCR; TCRdb stores just in-frame clones and leaves some out. The table has some 180,000 clones, 70% to 85% seen once. CDR3 length: 16 amino acids. J lost 10 bases, V lost 3 bases, and 15 bases had no gene match. CDR1 and CDR2 (germline): SEHNR, FQNEAQ (reference sequence). What was sequenced was PBMCs. The receptor comes from a woman aged 55 to 70 in good health and CMV-seropositive. J is TRBJ2-1 and V is TRBV7-9; 7 bases fit TRBD2. The CDR3 coding sequence is TGTGCCAGCAGCTTTCCCATAGCGGGCCCCGGAGGGGAGCAGTTCTTC. This encodes CASSFPIAGPGGEQFF.